Following are 13 T cell receptor beta chains from one sample sequenced in a study of blood T cell repertoires in COVID-19. Sequencing was performed with immunoSEQ multiplex PCR; in TCRdb, only in-frame clones are kept and a portion is missing. The table shows about 110,000 clones, with around four fifths occurring only once. Sample: peripheral blood. The receptor source for this set is a woman aged 60 to 75 with acute or convalescent COVID-19.

The chain employs TRBV5-6 and TRBJ1-5; a weak D match, TRBD1 (5 bases). This CDR3 has 15 residues. Germline values: CDR1 SGHDT, CDR2 YYEEEE. The V end lost 4 bases, the J end lost 5 bases, and 16 bases lay between the germline ends. CDR3 nucleotide sequence: TGTGCCAGCAGCCTTGGGGACGGGGGGGATCAGCCCCAGCATTTT. It encodes CASSLGDGGDQPQHF.

This chain connects TRBV5-4 to TRBJ1-6; 7 nucleotides line up with TRBD1. CDR1 is SGHNT and CDR2 is YYREEE in the germline V gene (reference sequence). J lost 10 bases, V lost 4 bases, and 14 bases had no gene match. This CDR3 spans 16 amino acids. CDR3 amino acids: CASSILQGRIGSPLHF. The CDR3 nucleotides are TGTGCCAGCAGCATATTACAGGGGAGGATTGGATCACCCCTCCACTTT.

Comments on this clone: This same CDR3 is encoded by further DNA sequences in the sample. The chain combines TRBV28 with TRBJ2-3; D gene uncertain. Germline V gives CDR1 MDHEN, CDR2 SYDVKM. The germline V and J ends were trimmed by 5 bases and 0 bases, with 3 bases remaining between them. CDR3 length: 12 residues. CDR3 nucleotides: TGTGCCAGCAGTCTGAGCACAGATACGCAGTATTTT. This encodes CASSLSTDTQYF. The variable domain in full, with the rest retrieved from reference TRBV28 and TRBJ2-3, is DVKVTQSSRYLVKRTGEKVFLECVQDMDHENMFWYRQDPGLGLRLIYFSYDVKMKEKGDIPEGYSVSREKKERFSLILESASTNQTSMYLCASSLSTDTQYFGPGTRLTVL.

This clone appeared once. This chain uses TRBV5-1 with TRBJ1-1; possible D gene TRBD1, 6 bases. The germline V gene has CDR1 SGHRS and CDR2 YFSETQ. V was pared by 5 bases and J by 1 base, with 12 bases between. The CDR3 extends over 14 amino acids. CDR3 DNA: TGCGCCAGCAGTTACCGGACAGCGAACACTGAAGCTTTCTTT. Translating it yields CASSYRTANTEAFF.

This clone was counted a few times. A read error may produce the germline difference seen at one junction end. This sequence joins TRBV6-6 and TRBJ1-2; a possible D gene is TRBD1 (6 bases). The germline V gene has CDR1 MNHNY and CDR2 SVGAGI (reference sequence). The CDR3 runs to 14 residues. The CDR3 loop reads CASIYREYDYGYTF. CDR3 bases: TGTGCCAGCATTTACAGGGAGTATGACTATGGCTACACCTTC.

The chain combines TRBV9 with TRBJ2-3; no definite D call. CDR1 is SGDLS, CDR2 YYNGEE, per germline. The length of the CDR3 is 13 residues. V lost 4 bases, J lost 2 bases, and 8 bases lay in between. CDR3 protein: CASSPHPTDTQYF. CDR3 in DNA: TGTGCCAGCAGCCCCCATCCCACAGATACGCAGTATTTT.

The chain uses TRBV5-1 and TRBJ2-7; 9 nucleotides agree with TRBD2. The CDR3 runs 17 residues. The trim removed 0 bases at V and 7 bases at J, leaving 14 bases unmatched. Per the germline V gene, CDR1 is SGHRS and CDR2 is YFSETQ. This CDR3 reads CASSLGLAGSSYGEQYF. The CDR3, as DNA: TGCGCCAGCAGCTTGGGGCTAGCGGGAAGTTCATATGGGGAGCAGTACTTC.

The chain combines TRBV5-4 with TRBJ2-1, with 9 bases aligning to TRBD1. This CDR3 has 16 amino acids. In germline, CDR1 is SGHNT, CDR2 YYREEE (reference sequence). With V trimmed by 2 bases and J by 3 bases, 6 bases remained unmatched. The chain's CDR3 is CASSFTGQGFYNEQFF. CDR3 DNA sequence: TGTGCCAGCAGCTTTACGGGACAGGGTTTCTACAATGAGCAGTTCTTC.

This clone was detected once. The chain links TRBV10-3 to TRBJ2-7; D is uncertain. Looked up from germline, CDR1 is ENHRY and CDR2 is SYGVKD. V lost 6 bases and J lost 2, with 14 bases in between. This CDR3 has 14 amino acids. Here the CDR3 DNA reads TGTGCCATCAGCTTACTGGAGCAGACCTACGAGCAGTACTTC. This sequence encodes CAISLLEQTYEQYF.

The chain recombines TRBV2 with TRBJ1-6, with D possibly TRBD1 on 5 matching bases. This CDR3 has 17 residues. V dropped 7 bases and J dropped 10 bases, with 26 bases sitting between them. Germline-derived CDR1 and CDR2 are SNHLY and FYNNEI. CDR3 loop: CASTGTLQGSAGSPLHF. CDR3 nucleotide sequence: TGTGCCAGCACGGGGACCCTCCAGGGTTCGGCGGGATCACCCCTCCACTTT.

The chain links TRBV5-1 to TRBJ1-3; 7 bases align to TRBD1. Unmatched junction bases numbered 18, after V lost 4 bases and J lost 8 bases. The CDR3 is made up of 17 amino acids. CDR1 is SGHRS and CDR2 is YFSETQ in the germline V gene. DNA of the CDR3: TGCGCCAGCAGCCCTCTAATGGCGGGACAGCCGGGACACACCATATATTTT. This codes for CASSPLMAGQPGHTIYF.

The rearrangement links TRBV5-1 to TRBJ1-2; D remains unclear. This CDR3 comprises 13 residues. Per germline, CDR1 SGHRS and CDR2 YFSETQ. The V end lost 6 bases, the J end lost 0 bases, and 9 bases lay between the germline ends. The CDR3, as DNA: TGCGCCAGCACCGGGTCAACTAACTATGGCTACACCTTC. It is translated as CASTGSTNYGYTF.

The V and J genes are TRBV7-9 and TRBJ2-6; TRBD1 agrees at 8 bases. The length of the CDR3 is 15 residues. The germline CDR1 and CDR2 sequences are SEHNR and FQNEAQ (reference sequence). V gave up 7 bases and J gave up 2 bases; unmatched junction bases: 4. The CDR3 is CASTLTGAGANVLTF. In nucleotides, the CDR3 is TGTGCCAGCACTCTGACAGGGGCTGGGGCCAACGTCCTGACTTTC.